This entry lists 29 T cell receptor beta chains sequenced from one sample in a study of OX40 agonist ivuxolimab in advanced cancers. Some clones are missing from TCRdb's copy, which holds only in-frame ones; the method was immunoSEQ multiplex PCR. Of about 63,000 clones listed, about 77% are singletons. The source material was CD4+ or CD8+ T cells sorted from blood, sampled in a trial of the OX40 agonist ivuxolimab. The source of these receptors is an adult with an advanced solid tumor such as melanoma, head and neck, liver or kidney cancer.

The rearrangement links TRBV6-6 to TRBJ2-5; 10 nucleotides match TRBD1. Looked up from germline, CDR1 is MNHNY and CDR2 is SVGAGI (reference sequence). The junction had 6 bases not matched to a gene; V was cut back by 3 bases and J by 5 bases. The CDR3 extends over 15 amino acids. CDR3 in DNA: TGTGCCAGCAGTTATGTGACAGGGGGCACGGAGACCCAGTACTTC. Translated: CASSYVTGGTETQYF.

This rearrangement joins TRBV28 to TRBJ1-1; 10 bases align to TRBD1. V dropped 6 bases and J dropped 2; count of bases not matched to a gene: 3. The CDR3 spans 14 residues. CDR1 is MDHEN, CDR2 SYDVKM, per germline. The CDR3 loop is CASRTGGANTEAFF. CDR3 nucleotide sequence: TGTGCCAGCAGGACAGGGGGCGCTAACACTGAAGCTTTCTTT.

The CDR3 is CASSLQGMGMQPQHF. Written as DNA, the CDR3 is TGTGCCAGCAGCTTACAGGGAATGGGCATGCAGCCCCAGCATTTT. This rearrangement joins TRBV7-8 to TRBJ1-5, with D perhaps TRBD1 (5 bases). The CDR3 has 15 amino acids. The V and J ends lost 2 bases and 7 bases respectively, with 15 bases between them. The germline CDR1 and CDR2 sequences are SGHVS and FQNEAQ. The variable domain in full, completed from reference TRBV7-8 and TRBJ1-5, reads GAGVSQSPRYKVAKRGQDVALRCDPISGHVSLFWYQQALGQGPEFLTYFQNEAQLDKSGLPSDRFFAERPEGSVSTLKIQRTQQEDSAVYLCASSLQGMGMQPQHFGDGTRLSIL.

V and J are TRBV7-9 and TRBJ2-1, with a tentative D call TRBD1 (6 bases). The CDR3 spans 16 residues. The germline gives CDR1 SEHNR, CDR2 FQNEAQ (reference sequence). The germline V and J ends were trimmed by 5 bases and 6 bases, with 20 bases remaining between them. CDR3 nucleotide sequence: TGTGCCAGCAGCGGTCCCAGAGGGGGTGCCCCCAATGAGCAGTTCTTC. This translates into CASSGPRGGAPNEQFF.

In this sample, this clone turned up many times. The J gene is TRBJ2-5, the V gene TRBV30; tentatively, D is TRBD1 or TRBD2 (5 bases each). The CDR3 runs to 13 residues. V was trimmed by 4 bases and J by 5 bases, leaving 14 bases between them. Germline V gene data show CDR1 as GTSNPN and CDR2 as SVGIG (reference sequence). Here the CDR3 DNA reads TGTGCCTGGACAAGCTGGGACCTGGAGACCCAGTACTTC. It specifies CAWTSWDLETQYF.

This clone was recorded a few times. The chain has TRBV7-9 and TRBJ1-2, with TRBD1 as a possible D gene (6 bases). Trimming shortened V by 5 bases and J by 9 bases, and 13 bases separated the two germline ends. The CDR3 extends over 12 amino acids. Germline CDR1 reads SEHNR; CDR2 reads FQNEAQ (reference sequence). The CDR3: CASSVAQGSYTF. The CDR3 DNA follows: TGTGCCAGCAGCGTCGCACAGGGCAGCTACACCTTC.

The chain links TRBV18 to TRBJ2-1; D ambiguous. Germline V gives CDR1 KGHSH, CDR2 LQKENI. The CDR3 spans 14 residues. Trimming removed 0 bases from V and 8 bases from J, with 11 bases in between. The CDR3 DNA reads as TGTGCCAGCTCACCACCGGTAATAGGATATGAGCAGTTCTTC. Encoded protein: CASSPPVIGYEQFF.

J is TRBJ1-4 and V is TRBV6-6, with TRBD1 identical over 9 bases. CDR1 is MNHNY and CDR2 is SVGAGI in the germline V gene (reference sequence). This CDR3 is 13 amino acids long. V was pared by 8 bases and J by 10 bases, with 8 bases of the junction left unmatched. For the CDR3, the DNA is TGTGCCAGCCACGTGGAGACAGGGGGAAAACTGTTTTTT. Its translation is CASHVETGGKLFF.

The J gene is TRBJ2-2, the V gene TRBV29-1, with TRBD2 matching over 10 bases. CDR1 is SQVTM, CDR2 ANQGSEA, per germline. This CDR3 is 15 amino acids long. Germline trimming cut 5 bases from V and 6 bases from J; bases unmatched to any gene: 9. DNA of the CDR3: TGCAGCGTTCGGGGGAGCGGGAGGGCCCCCGGGGAGCTGTTTTTT. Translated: CSVRGSGRAPGELFF.

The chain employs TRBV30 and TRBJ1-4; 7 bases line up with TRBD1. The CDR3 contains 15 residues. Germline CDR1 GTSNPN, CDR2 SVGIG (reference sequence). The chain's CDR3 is CAGSPGGQTNEKLFF. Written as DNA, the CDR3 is TGTGCTGGAAGCCCAGGGGGGCAGACTAATGAAAAACTGTTTTTT.

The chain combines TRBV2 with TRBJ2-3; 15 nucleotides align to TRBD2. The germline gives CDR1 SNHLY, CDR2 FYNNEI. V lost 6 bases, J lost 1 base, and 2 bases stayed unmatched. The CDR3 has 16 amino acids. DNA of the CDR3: TGTGCCAGCAGACGGACTAGCGGGGGGGGCACAGATACGCAGTATTTT. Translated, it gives CASRRTSGGGTDTQYF.

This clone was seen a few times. The CDR3 DNA reads as TGTGCCAGCAGCCAAGGGCAGGACTCCTACAATGAGCAGTTCTTC. Protein product: CASSQGQDSYNEQFF. The chain joins TRBV4-2 to TRBJ2-1; D remains unclear. The CDR3 consists of 15 residues. V was trimmed by 1 base and J by 0 bases, leaving 7 bases between them. Germline lookup yields CDR1 LGHNA and CDR2 YNFKEQ.

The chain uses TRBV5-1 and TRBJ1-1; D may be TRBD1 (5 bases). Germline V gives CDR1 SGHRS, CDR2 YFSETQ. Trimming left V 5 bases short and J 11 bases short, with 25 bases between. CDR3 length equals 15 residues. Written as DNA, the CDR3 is TGCGCCAGCAGAAGGGGTCTGCCTAATTCGGACGGGGCTTTCTTT. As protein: CASRRGLPNSDGAFF. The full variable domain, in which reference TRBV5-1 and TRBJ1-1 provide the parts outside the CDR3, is KAGVTQTPRYLIKTRGQQVTLSCSPISGHRSVSWYQQTPGQGLQFLFEYFSETQRNKGNFPGRFSGRQFSNSRSEMNVSTLELGDSALYLCASRRGLPNSDGAFFGQGTRLTVV.

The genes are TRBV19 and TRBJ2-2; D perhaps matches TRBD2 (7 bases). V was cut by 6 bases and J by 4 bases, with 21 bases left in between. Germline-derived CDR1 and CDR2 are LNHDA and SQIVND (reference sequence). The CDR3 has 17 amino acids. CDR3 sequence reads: CASRDRTGRVGTGELFF. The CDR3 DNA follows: TGTGCCAGTAGGGATCGAACAGGGAGGGTAGGCACCGGGGAGCTGTTTTTT.

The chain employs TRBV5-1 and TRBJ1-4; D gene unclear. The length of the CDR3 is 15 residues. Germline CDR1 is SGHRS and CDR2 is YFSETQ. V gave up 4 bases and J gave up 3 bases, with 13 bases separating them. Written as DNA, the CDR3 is TGCGCCAGCAGCAGCTCAGTGATCCCTAATGAAAAACTGTTTTTT. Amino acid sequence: CASSSSVIPNEKLFF.

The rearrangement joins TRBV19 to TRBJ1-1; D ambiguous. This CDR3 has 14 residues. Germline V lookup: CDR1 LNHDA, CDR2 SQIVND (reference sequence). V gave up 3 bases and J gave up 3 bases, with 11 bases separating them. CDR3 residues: CASSMTGRYTEAFF. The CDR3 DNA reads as TGTGCCAGTAGTATGACGGGCCGGTACACTGAAGCTTTCTTT.

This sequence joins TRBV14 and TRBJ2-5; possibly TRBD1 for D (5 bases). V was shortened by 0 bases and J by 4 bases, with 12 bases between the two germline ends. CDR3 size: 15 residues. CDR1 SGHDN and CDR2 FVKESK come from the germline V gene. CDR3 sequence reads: CASSQDLGRAETQYF. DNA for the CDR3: TGTGCCAGCAGCCAAGATCTCGGCAGGGCAGAGACCCAGTACTTC.

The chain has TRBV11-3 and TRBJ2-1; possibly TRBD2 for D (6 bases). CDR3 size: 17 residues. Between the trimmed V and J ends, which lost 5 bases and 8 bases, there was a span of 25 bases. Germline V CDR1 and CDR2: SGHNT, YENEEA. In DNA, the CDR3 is TGTGCCAGCAGCCGCCAAGGAGGGGCGGGGAGTGGGGATGAGCAGTTCTTC. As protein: CASSRQGGAGSGDEQFF.

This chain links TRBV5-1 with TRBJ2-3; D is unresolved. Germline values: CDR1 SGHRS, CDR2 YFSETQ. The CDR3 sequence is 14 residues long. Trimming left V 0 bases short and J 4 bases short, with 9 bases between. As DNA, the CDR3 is TGCGCCAGCAGCTTGGCAACCAGCGCAGATACGCAGTATTTT. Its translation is CASSLATSADTQYF.

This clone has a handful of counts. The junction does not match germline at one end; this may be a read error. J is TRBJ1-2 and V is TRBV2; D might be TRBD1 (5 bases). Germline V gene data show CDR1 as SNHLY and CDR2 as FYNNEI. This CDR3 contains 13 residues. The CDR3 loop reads CASSGQTTAASSF. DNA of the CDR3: TGTGCCAGCAGTGGTCAAACGACAGCTGCCTCCAGCTTC.

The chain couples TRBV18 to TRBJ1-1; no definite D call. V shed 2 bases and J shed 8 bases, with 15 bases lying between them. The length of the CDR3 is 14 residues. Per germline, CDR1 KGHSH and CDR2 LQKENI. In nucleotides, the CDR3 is TGTGCCAGCTCACCAGAAGTAACAGTATCAGAAGCTTTCTTT. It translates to CASSPEVTVSEAFF.

The CDR3 loop is CASSLSQGAYEQYF. CDR3 in DNA: TGTGCCAGCAGCTTGAGTCAGGGGGCTTACGAGCAGTACTTC. The rearrangement links TRBV11-3 to TRBJ2-7; TRBD1 agrees at 8 bases. This CDR3 region has 14 residues. Germline values: CDR1 SGHNT, CDR2 YENEEA. Trimming at V came to 3 bases and at J to 4 bases, leaving 5 bases not matched to a gene.

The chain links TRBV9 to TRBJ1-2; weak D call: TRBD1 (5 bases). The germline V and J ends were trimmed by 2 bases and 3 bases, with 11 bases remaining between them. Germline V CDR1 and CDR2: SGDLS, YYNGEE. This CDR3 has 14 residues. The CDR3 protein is CASSVGPGDYGYTF. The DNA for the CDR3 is TGTGCCAGCAGCGTCGGTCCGGGGGACTATGGCTACACCTTC.

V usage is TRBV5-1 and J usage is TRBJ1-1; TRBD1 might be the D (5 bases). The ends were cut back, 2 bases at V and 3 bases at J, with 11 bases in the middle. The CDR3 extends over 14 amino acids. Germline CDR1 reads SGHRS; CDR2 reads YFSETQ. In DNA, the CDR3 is TGCGCCAGCAGCTTTGATGGGGGGGACACTGAAGCTTTCTTT. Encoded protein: CASSFDGGDTEAFF.

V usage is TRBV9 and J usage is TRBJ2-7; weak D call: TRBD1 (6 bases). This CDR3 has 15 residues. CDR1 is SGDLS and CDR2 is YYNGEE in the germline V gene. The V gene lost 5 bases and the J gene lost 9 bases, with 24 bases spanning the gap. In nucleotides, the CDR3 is TGTGCCAGCAGGGTCACCCAATACAGGGTCCAAGGGCAGTACTTC. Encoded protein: CASRVTQYRVQGQYF.

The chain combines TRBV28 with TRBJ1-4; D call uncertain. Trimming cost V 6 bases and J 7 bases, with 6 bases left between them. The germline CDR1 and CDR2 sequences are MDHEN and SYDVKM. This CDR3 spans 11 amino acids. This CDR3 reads CASSRTEKLFF. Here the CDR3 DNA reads TGTGCCAGCAGCCGAACTGAAAAACTGTTTTTT. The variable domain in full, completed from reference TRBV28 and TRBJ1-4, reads DVKVTQSSRYLVKRTGEKVFLECVQDMDHENMFWYRQDPGLGLRLIYFSYDVKMKEKGDIPEGYSVSREKKERFSLILESASTNQTSMYLCASSRTEKLFFGSGTQLSVL.

The CDR3 region is CASSYPTGGLETQYF. The CDR3 bases are TGTGCCAGCAGCTACCCGACAGGGGGCCTAGAGACCCAGTACTTC. V is TRBV7-2 and J is TRBJ2-5; 10 bases agree with TRBD1. Germline lookup yields CDR1 SGHTA and CDR2 FQGNSA. The CDR3 is 15 amino acids. J gave up 4 bases and V 4 bases, and 6 bases lay outside the gene matches.

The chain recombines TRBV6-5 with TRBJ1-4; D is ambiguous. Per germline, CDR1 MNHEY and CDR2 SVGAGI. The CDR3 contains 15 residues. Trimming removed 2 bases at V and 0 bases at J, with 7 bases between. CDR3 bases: TGTGCCAGCAGTTACCAGCAGGCAACTAATGAAAAACTGTTTTTT. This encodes CASSYQQATNEKLFF.

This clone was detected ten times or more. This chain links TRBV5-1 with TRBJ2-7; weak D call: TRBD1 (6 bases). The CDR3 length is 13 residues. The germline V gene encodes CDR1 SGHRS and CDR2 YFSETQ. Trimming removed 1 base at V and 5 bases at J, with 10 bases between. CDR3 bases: TGCGCCAGCAGCTTGCCCACAGGGAACGAGCAGTACTTC. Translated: CASSLPTGNEQYF.